This T cell receptor beta chain was captured in a study of post-analysis software for immune sequencing data (dated by TCRdb to about 2015). Notes on the research overall: Disease courses on record covered relapsing-remitting, secondary progressive and progressive-relapsing multiple sclerosis, though some patients had no subtype annotation. A subset of samples was prepared in parallel using single-end sample barcoding, then pooled and co-amplified after Illumina adapter ligation. The patient repertoires were compared against some twelve previously published healthy control repertoires obtained from donors aged about 6 to 26 years.

The library was built by means of PCR. Sequencing was carried out with an Illumina HiSeq 2500. To reduce PCR and sequencing biases, unique molecular identifiers were incorporated into the TCR beta cDNA libraries. Roughly 500,000 cDNA molecules were obtained for every 1 to 10 million input T cells, so each molecule roughly corresponded to one T cell. The patient libraries were prepared and sequenced using the same protocol as the earlier healthy control dataset. Samples belonging to the same batch were prepared together, multiplexed and sequenced on a shared HiSeq lane. As for the authors' bioinformatics: Raw barcoded reads were processed with MIGEC, and single-read molecular identifier groups were discarded before consensus assembly and CDR3 extraction. Clonotype tables were post-analysed with VDJtools, and diversity was normalized by down-sampling all datasets to the smallest sample size. To correct batch-related cross-sample contamination, repertoire overlap clustering matched CDR3 amino acid sequences but not nucleotide sequences. TCRdb took the public reads, trimmed them with fastp at Q25, ran MiXCR for clone calling and kept in-frame beta chains. Records with the same CDR3 protein are collapsed into one entry carrying the most frequent genes and DNA. In this record, the V and J calls reflect TCRdb's handling and not the investigators' own analysis. The sample yields hundreds of thousands of distinct CDR3 sequences; 40% to 55% were counted once. The ten largest account for 9% to 14% of the sample.

TCR beta repertoires were profiled from peripheral blood of 10 to 15 young patients with multiple sclerosis to demonstrate the VDJtools post-analysis software. The multiple sclerosis patients were children and adolescents between roughly 6 and 16 years of age. Its CDR3 holds 15 amino acids, cysteine through phenylalanine. The only DNA kept is the CDR3, 45 bases in frame from the first base. Trimmed from V: 2 bases; trimmed from J: 9 bases; junction bases lacking a gene match: 8. The germline V gene sets CDR1 to SQVTM and CDR2 to ANQGSEA. Turning to this clonotype: The antigen this receptor binds is unknown. No quality values exist for individual bases; no much larger clone is one base distant.

Results and caveats for the whole study, not just this receptor: Strong co-clustering of samples prepared in the same batch was shown by direct clustering with F measure, prompting a batch-effect correction. The multiple sclerosis patient group was slightly younger than the control group. Compared with controls, multiple sclerosis patients had significantly lower normalized Chao1 diversity, a finding suggesting substantial peripheral T-cell clonal expansion. Roughly 5 TRBV segments, including TRBV5-6, TRBV5-1 and TRBV20-1, were significantly more frequent in patients than controls.

Specimen: blood. The sequence was obtained from a girl aged 10 to 17 with multiple sclerosis. The chain uses TRBV29-1 and TRBJ2-1; TRBD2 fits 12 bases in the junction. The DNA sequence is as follows: TGCAGCGTTGAACCGACTAGCGGGAGATCTGGTGAGCAGTTCTTC. It translates as CSVEPTSGRSGEQFF.